Below, 27 T cell receptor beta chains from the same sample are listed, as sequenced in a study of CD8+CD57+ T cells in acquired aplastic anemia. TCR beta VDJ and CDR3 were profiled, and genomic DNA was the template. TCRdb itself ran the reads through MiXCR, one entry per CDR3 protein. In the table there are around 430,000 distinct CDR3 sequences, 25% to 40% of which are singletons. Patients who underwent sequencing had shown CD8+CD57+ cell expansion by flow cytometry. Material for sequencing was sorted CD4+, CD8+, or CD8+CD57+ T cells (not recorded which) from PBMCs. These receptor sequences come from a human donor with aplastic anemia.

The chain joins TRBV29-1 to TRBJ1-6, with D possibly TRBD1 on 5 matching bases. The CDR3 sequence is 12 residues long. Trimming left V 4 bases short and J 10 bases short, with 11 bases between. Germline CDR1 and CDR2: SQVTM and ANQGSEA. The CDR3 protein is CSVVQGGSPLHF. The CDR3 coding sequence is TGCAGCGTTGTTCAGGGTGGGTCACCCCTCCACTTT.

The rearrangement links TRBV7-3 to TRBJ2-7, with D possibly being TRBD2 (5 bases). Germline loops: CDR1 SGHTA, CDR2 FQGTGA. V gave up 5 bases and J gave up 4 bases, with 12 bases separating them. This CDR3 region has 13 residues. The CDR3 spells CASSQKWEYEQYF. CDR3 coding DNA: TGTGCCAGCAGCCAAAAGTGGGAGTACGAGCAGTACTTC.

This clonotype occurred a few times. The chain couples TRBV25-1 to TRBJ1-1, with D unresolved. This CDR3 has 13 residues. The V end lost 10 bases, the J end lost 1 base, and 13 bases lay between the germline ends. Germline V gene sequence: CDR1 MGHDK, CDR2 SYGVNS. Here the CDR3 DNA reads TGTGCCACCACGCAAGGAGGGAACACTGAAGCTTTCTTT. This translates into CATTQGGNTEAFF.

For this clonotype: A much larger clone is a single base away; this may be a read error. No conserved phenylalanine or tryptophan is present at the end of the CDR3, so a read error is the likely explanation. The chain combines TRBV5-5 with TRBJ2-7, with TRBD1 matching over 9 bases. From germline, CDR1 is SGHKS and CDR2 YYEKEE (reference sequence). V dropped 4 bases and J dropped 10; count of bases not matched to a gene: 6. CDR3 length: 12 residues. The CDR3 region is CASSLGQGPQYL. The CDR3 DNA follows: TGTGCCAGCAGCCTTGGACAGGGGCCCCAGTACCTC.

This chain joins TRBV6-6 and TRBJ1-1; D is possibly TRBD1 (6 bases). From germline, CDR1 is MNHNY and CDR2 SVGAGI (reference sequence). The V end lost 7 bases, the J end lost 1 base, and 13 bases lay between the germline ends. CDR3 length: 14 amino acids. The CDR3 DNA reads as TGTGCCAGCACCGAGGACAGAACGAACACTGAAGCTTTCTTT. It encodes CASTEDRTNTEAFF.

Concerning this clonotype: This may come from a read error, since a much larger clone is one base off. The chain employs TRBV9 and TRBJ2-5; a weak D match, TRBD2 (6 bases). The CDR3 contains 16 residues. The V end was cut by 0 bases, the J end by 1 base, with 13 bases between. Germline V gene lookup returns CDR1 SGDLS and CDR2 YYNGEE. The CDR3 bases are TGTGCCAGCAGCGTAGACGGTGGGGGGTGCCAAGAGACCCAGTACTTC. Protein: CASSVDGGGCQETQYF. The entire variable domain, with the rest obtained from reference TRBV9 and TRBJ2-5, is as follows: DSGVTQTPKHLITATGQRVTLRCSPRSGDLSVYWYQQSLDQGLQFLIQYYNGEERAKGNILERFSAQQFPDLHSELNLSSLELGDSALYFCASSVDGGGCQETQYFGPGTRLLVL.

Only a few counts were recorded for this clonotype. V gene TRBV5-1 combines with J gene TRBJ2-1, with D perhaps assigned TRBD1 or TRBD2 (5 bases each). The CDR3 totals 13 residues. Per the germline V gene, CDR1 is SGHRS and CDR2 is YFSETQ. V lost 3 bases to trimming and J lost 5 bases, with 9 bases between them. The DNA of the CDR3 is TGCGCCAGCAGCTGGGACGTAGACAATGAGCAGTTCTTC. This sequence encodes CASSWDVDNEQFF. Drawing the rest from reference TRBV5-1 and TRBJ2-1, the complete variable domain is KAGVTQTPRYLIKTRGQQVTLSCSPISGHRSVSWYQQTPGQGLQFLFEYFSETQRNKGNFPGRFSGRQFSNSRSEMNVSTLELGDSALYLCASSWDVDNEQFFGPGTRLTVL.

Ten or more counts support this clonotype. A junction boundary mismatches the germline segment, possibly from a read error. The chain recombines TRBV5-1 with TRBJ1-6; the match to TRBD1 covers 8 bases. The CDR3 extends over 13 amino acids. Germline V gene sequence: CDR1 SGHRS, CDR2 YFSETQ. The CDR3 DNA reads TGTGCCAGCAGCTTGGACAGGGCTTCACCCCTCCACTTT. It codes for CASSLDRASPLHF.

A word on this clonotype: Since a much larger clone is just one base distant, this may be a read error. The V call is TRBV10-3, the J call TRBJ1-6; possibly TRBD1 for D (5 bases). CDR3 length: 14 amino acids. CDR1 is ENHRY, CDR2 SYGVKD, per germline. CDR3 DNA sequence: TGTGCCAGCAGTTACTCGGGGGGTTACTCACCCCTCGACTTT. Protein: CASSYSGGYSPLDF.

Note on this clonotype: The missing conserved phenylalanine or tryptophan at the end of this CDR3 makes a read error likely. The chain is built from TRBV10-1 and TRBJ2-3; 12 bases match TRBD2. The CDR3 has 17 residues. The germline CDR1 and CDR2 sequences are WNHNN and SYGVQD (reference sequence). V lost 6 bases to trimming and J lost 1 base; unmatched junction nucleotides: 8. As DNA, the CDR3 is TGCGCCAGCAGCACCGGACTAGCGGGGACTCGCACAGATACGCAGTATCTT. The encoded protein is CASSTGLAGTRTDTQYL.

This clonotype was counted at least ten times. The chain carries TRBV7-2 and TRBJ1-1; D unclear. Trimming pared 4 bases from V and 7 bases from J, leaving 10 bases between. The CDR3 sequence is 12 residues long. The germline CDR1 and CDR2 sequences are SGHTA and FQGNSA. The CDR3 loop is CASSWAGYEAFF. The CDR3 DNA is TGTGCCAGCAGCTGGGCGGGGTATGAAGCTTTCTTT.

The V call is TRBV7-8, the J call TRBJ2-1; 8 bases agree with TRBD2. CDR3 length equals 17 residues. The ends lost 5 bases at V and 4 bases at J; junction bases unmatched: 13. From germline, CDR1 is SGHVS and CDR2 FQNEAQ. CDR3 protein: CASSRSTGGLIYNEQFF. CDR3 in DNA: TGTGCCAGCAGCAGATCAACGGGGGGGCTGATATACAATGAGCAGTTCTTC. Looking up the rest from reference TRBV7-8 and TRBJ2-1 gives the full variable domain: GAGVSQSPRYKVAKRGQDVALRCDPISGHVSLFWYQQALGQGPEFLTYFQNEAQLDKSGLPSDRFFAERPEGSVSTLKIQRTQQEDSAVYLCASSRSTGGLIYNEQFFGPGTRLTVL.

The chain joins TRBV30 to TRBJ2-7, with D possibly being TRBD1 (6 bases). V gave up 4 bases and J gave up 5 bases, with 9 bases separating them. The CDR3 contains 11 residues. Per the germline V gene, CDR1 is GTSNPN and CDR2 is SVGIG (reference sequence). CDR3 nucleotide sequence: TGTGCCTGGACAGGGGCCGACGAGCAGTACTTC. Residues: CAWTGADEQYF.

This clonotype was recorded a few times. The rearrangement links TRBV6-1 to TRBJ1-1; D gene uncertain. The CDR3 is 14 amino acids. Germline V CDR1 and CDR2: MNHNS, SASEGT. V was cut by 2 bases and J by 5 bases, with 12 bases left in between. The CDR3 sequence: CASSEQRQQTEAFF. The CDR3 coding sequence is TGTGCCAGCAGTGAACAGCGACAACAAACTGAAGCTTTCTTT.

The V and J genes are TRBV25-1 and TRBJ2-7; perhaps D is TRBD1 or TRBD2 (6 bases each). CDR1 MGHDK and CDR2 SYGVNS come from the germline V gene. Trimming left V 5 bases short and J 2 bases short, with 16 bases between. The length of the CDR3 is 15 residues. The CDR3 DNA follows: TGTGCCAGCAGTCCAACGTCGGGGGCCGCCTACGAGCAGTACTTC. Translation gives CASSPTSGAAYEQYF.

This chain connects TRBV27 to TRBJ2-3, with 8 positions matching TRBD2. Germline assignment: CDR1 MNHEY and CDR2 SMNVEV (reference sequence). Trimming took 6 bases from V and 5 from J; bases not matched to a gene: 7. The CDR3 is 14 amino acids. DNA of the CDR3: TGTGCCAGCAGCCGTAAGCGGGAGAAAGATACGCAGTATTTT. Translation: CASSRKREKDTQYF.

The chain recombines TRBV6-1 with TRBJ2-7; D is possibly TRBD2 (5 bases). Germline V gene sequence: CDR1 MNHNS, CDR2 SASEGT. The CDR3 loop spans 13 amino acids. Trimming removed 8 bases at V and 6 bases at J, with 17 bases between. The CDR3 DNA reads TGTGCCAGCTCACCTAGAGGAGGAACCGAGCAGTACTTC. Its translation is CASSPRGGTEQYF.

Comments on this clonotype: One base away lies a much larger clone, so this may be a sequencing read error. The V gene is TRBV7-2, the J gene TRBJ1-3, with D hard to call. The CDR3 sequence is 13 residues long. Germline V gene sequence: CDR1 SGHTA, CDR2 FQGNSA. The CDR3 coding sequence is TGTGCCGGCAGCCTCCAACAGAGAAACACCATATATTTT. It encodes CAGSLQQRNTIYF.

This chain links TRBV12-3 or TRBV12-4 with TRBJ1-2, with D unclear. This CDR3 has 14 amino acids. V was shortened by 0 bases and J by 6 bases, with 11 bases between the two germline ends. This CDR3 is CASSLALRLHGYTF. CDR3 bases: TGTGCCAGCAGTTTAGCGCTTCGACTTCATGGCTACACCTTC.

The rearrangement links TRBV15 to TRBJ1-6; 10 bases align to TRBD1. J was trimmed by 12 bases and V by 5 bases; bases with no gene match: 1. Germline V gene sequence: CDR1 LNHNV, CDR2 YYDKDF (reference sequence). The CDR3 is made up of 12 amino acids. This CDR3 reads CATSGQGEPLHF. In DNA, the CDR3 is TGTGCCACCAGCGGACAGGGGGAACCCCTCCACTTT.

The chain has TRBV19 and TRBJ2-7; unclear D gene. This CDR3 is 13 amino acids long. V was shortened by 11 bases and J by 2 bases, with 16 bases between the two germline ends. The germline V gene has CDR1 LNHDA and CDR2 SQIVND (reference sequence). The DNA of the CDR3 is TGTGCCTGGAGTGTAGCACAACCCTACGAGCAGTACTTC. It yields the protein CAWSVAQPYEQYF.

The genes are TRBV3-1 and TRBJ1-6; tentatively, D is TRBD1 (5 bases). This CDR3 is built from 15 residues. V dropped 4 bases and J dropped 10 bases, with 17 bases sitting between them. CDR1 is LGHDT, CDR2 YNNKEL, per germline (reference sequence). CDR3 region: CASSLNLGDRSPLHF. Here the CDR3 DNA reads TGTGCCAGCAGCCTGAATTTGGGGGATAGATCACCCCTCCACTTT.

The chain has TRBV7-3 and TRBJ2-3, with 11 bases aligning to TRBD1. Germline-derived CDR1 and CDR2 are SGHTA and FQGTGA. The junction had 9 bases not matched to a gene; V was cut back by 1 base and J by 0 bases. This CDR3 is built from 19 residues. The DNA of the CDR3 is TGTGCCAGCAGCTTAAGGAACTGGGACAGGGGGAGTAGCACAGATACGCAGTATTTT. This gives the protein CASSLRNWDRGSSTDTQYF.

This clonotype has a count of ten or more. The chain uses TRBV7-8 and TRBJ1-1, with D unclear. CDR1 is SGHVS and CDR2 is FQNEAQ in the germline V gene. The V and J ends lost 6 bases and 1 base respectively, with 9 bases between them. The CDR3 sequence is 13 residues long. The CDR3 reads CASSMKGNTEAFF. The CDR3 DNA reads as TGTGCCAGCAGTATGAAGGGGAACACTGAAGCTTTCTTT.

This clonotype was detected ten times or more. The chain uses TRBV2 and TRBJ2-1; 12 nucleotides align to TRBD2. J was trimmed by 10 bases and V by 4 bases; bases with no gene match: 5. Germline loops: CDR1 SNHLY, CDR2 FYNNEI. This CDR3 is 14 amino acids long. CDR3 protein: CASSGLAGGREQFF. The CDR3, as DNA: TGTGCCAGCAGTGGGCTAGCGGGGGGGCGAGAGCAGTTCTTC.

This sequence joins TRBV7-8 and TRBJ1-1; D is possibly TRBD1 (5 bases). CDR1 and CDR2 from the germline V gene are SGHVS and FQNEAQ. This CDR3 region has 16 residues. V was shortened by 2 bases and J by 0 bases, with 13 bases between the two germline ends. CDR3 DNA: TGTGCCAGCAGCTTATTTGCAGGGACTATGAACACTGAAGCTTTCTTT. This sequence encodes CASSLFAGTMNTEAFF. Variable domain in full (rest from reference TRBV7-8 and TRBJ1-1): GAGVSQSPRYKVAKRGQDVALRCDPISGHVSLFWYQQALGQGPEFLTYFQNEAQLDKSGLPSDRFFAERPEGSVSTLKIQRTQQEDSAVYLCASSLFAGTMNTEAFFGQGTRLTVV.

In this sample, this clonotype turned up many times. The genes are TRBV10-3 and TRBJ1-2; 7 bases agree with TRBD1. Trimming at V came to 6 bases and at J to 3 bases, leaving 4 bases not matched to a gene. The CDR3 sequence is 13 residues long. Looked up from germline, CDR1 is ENHRY and CDR2 is SYGVKD. CDR3 region: CAISAGTDYGYTF. CDR3 DNA: TGTGCCATCAGCGCCGGGACAGACTATGGCTACACCTTC.